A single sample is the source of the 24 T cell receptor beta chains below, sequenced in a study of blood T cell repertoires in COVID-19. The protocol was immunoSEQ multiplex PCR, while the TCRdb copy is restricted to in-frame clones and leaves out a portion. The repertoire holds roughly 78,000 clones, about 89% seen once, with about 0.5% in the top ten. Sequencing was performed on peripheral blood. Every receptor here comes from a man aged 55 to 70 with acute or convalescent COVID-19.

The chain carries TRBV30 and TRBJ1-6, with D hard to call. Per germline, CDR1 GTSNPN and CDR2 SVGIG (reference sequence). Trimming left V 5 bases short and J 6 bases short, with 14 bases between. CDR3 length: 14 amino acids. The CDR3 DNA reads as TGTGCCTGGTCTCCGGGGAGGACTAATTCACCCCTCCACTTT. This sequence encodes CAWSPGRTNSPLHF.

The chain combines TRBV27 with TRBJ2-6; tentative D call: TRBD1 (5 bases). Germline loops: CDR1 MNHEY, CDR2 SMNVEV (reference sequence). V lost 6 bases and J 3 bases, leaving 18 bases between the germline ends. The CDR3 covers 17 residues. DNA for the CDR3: TGTGCCAGCAGGCTTGCCGGGCCGCAGGGTGGGGCCAACGTCCTGACTTTC. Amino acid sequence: CASRLAGPQGGANVLTF. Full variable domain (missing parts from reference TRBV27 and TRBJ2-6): EAQVTQNPRYLITVTGKKLTVTCSQNMNHEYMSWYRQDPGLGLRQIYYSMNVEVTDKGDVPEGYKVSRKEKRNFPLILESPSPNQTSLYFCASRLAGPQGGANVLTFGAGSRLTVL.

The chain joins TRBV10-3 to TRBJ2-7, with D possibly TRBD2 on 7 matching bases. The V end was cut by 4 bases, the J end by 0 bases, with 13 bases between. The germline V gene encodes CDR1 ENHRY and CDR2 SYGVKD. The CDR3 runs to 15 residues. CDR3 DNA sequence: TGTGCCATCAGTGGGGAGGGGGGGAGCTCCTACGAGCAGTACTTC. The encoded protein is CAISGEGGSSYEQYF.

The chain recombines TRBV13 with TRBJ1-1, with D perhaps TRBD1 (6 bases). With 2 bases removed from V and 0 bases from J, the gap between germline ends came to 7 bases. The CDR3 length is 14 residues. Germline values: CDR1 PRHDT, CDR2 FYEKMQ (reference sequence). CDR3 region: CASSLYRVNTEAFF. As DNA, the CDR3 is TGTGCCAGCAGCTTATACAGGGTGAACACTGAAGCTTTCTTT.

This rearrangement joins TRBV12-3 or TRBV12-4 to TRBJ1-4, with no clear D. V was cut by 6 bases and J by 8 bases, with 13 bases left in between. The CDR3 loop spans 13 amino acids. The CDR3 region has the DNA TGTGCCAGCAGCCCCCTACCACCGGAAAAACTGTTTTTT. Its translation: CASSPLPPEKLFF.

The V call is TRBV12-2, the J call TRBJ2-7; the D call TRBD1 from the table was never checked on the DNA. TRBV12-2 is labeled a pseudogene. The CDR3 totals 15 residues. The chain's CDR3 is CASPHKGQGNYEQYF. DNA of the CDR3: TGTGCAAGTCCCCATAAGGGTCAGGGAAACTACGAGCAGTACTTC.

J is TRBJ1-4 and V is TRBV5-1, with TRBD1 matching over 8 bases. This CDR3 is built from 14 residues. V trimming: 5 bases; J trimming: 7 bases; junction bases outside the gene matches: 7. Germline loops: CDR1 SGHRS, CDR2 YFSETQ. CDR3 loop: CASRSDREGEKLFF. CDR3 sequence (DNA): TGCGCCAGCAGGTCGGACAGGGAGGGTGAAAAACTGTTTTTT.

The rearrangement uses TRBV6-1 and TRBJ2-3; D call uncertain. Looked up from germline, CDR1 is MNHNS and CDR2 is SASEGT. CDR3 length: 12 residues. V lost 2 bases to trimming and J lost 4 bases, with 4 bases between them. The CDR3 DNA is TGTGCCAGCAGTGAAACGGCAGATACGCAGTATTTT. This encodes CASSETADTQYF.

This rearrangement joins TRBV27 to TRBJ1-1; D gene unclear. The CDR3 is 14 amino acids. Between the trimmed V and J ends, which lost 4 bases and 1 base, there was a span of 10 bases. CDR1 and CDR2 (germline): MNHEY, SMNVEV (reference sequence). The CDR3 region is CASSWRDTNTEAFF. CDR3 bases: TGTGCCAGCAGTTGGCGAGACACGAACACTGAAGCTTTCTTT.

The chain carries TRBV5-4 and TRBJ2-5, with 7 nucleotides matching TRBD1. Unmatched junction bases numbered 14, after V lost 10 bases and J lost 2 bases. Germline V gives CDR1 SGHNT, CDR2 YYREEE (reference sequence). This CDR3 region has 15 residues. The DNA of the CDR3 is TGTGCCGCGACAGGTCGGACAGGATTTCAAGAGACCCAGTACTTC. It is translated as CAATGRTGFQETQYF.

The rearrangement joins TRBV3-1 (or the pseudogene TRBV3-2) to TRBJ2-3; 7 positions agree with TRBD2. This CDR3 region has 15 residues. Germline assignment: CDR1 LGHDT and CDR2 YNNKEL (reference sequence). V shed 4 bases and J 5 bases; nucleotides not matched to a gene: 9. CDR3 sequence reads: CASSRPWGGRDTQYF. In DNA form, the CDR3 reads TGTGCCAGCAGCCGACCTTGGGGGGGACGAGATACGCAGTATTTT.

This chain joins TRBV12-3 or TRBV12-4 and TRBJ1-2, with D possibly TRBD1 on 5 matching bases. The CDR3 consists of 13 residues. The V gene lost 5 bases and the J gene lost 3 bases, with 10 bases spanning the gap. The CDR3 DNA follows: TGTGCCAGCAGTCTCCAGGGTGACTATGGCTACACCTTC. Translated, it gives CASSLQGDYGYTF.

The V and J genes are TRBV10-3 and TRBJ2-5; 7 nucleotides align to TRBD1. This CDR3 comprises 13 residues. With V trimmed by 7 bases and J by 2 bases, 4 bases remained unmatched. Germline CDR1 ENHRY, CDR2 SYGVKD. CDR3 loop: CAITPGQQETQYF. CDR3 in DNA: TGTGCCATCACCCCGGGACAGCAAGAGACCCAGTACTTC.

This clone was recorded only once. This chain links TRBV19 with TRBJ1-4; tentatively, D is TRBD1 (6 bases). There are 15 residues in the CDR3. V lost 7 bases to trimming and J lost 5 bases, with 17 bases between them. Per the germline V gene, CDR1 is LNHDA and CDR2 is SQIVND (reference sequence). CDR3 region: CASTKTGLRNEKLFF. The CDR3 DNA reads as TGTGCCAGTACAAAGACAGGCCTGAGAAATGAAAAACTGTTTTTT. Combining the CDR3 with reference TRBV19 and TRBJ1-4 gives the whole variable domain DGGITQSPKYLFRKEGQNVTLSCEQNLNHDAMYWYRQDPGQGLRLIYYSQIVNDFQKGDIAEGYSVSREKKESFPLTVTSAQKNPTAFYLCASTKTGLRNEKLFFGSGTQLSVL.

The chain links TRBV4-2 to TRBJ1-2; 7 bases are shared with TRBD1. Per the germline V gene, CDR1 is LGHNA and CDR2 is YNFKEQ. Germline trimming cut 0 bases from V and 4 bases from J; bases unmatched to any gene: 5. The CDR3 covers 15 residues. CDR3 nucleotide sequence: TGTGCCAGCAGCCAAGAGGACAGGTTAACCTATGGCTACACCTTC. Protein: CASSQEDRLTYGYTF.

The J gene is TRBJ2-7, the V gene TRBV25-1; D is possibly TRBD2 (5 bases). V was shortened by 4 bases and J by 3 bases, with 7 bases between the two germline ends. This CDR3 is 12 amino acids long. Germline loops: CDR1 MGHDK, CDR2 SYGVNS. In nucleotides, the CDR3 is TGTGCCAGCAGTGTCGGGGTCTACGAGCAGTACTTC. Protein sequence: CASSVGVYEQYF.

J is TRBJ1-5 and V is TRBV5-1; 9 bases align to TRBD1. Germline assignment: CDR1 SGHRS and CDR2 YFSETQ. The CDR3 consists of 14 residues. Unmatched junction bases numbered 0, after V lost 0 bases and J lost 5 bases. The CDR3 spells CASSLGDRDQPQHF. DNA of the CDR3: TGCGCCAGCAGCTTGGGGGACAGGGATCAGCCCCAGCATTTT.

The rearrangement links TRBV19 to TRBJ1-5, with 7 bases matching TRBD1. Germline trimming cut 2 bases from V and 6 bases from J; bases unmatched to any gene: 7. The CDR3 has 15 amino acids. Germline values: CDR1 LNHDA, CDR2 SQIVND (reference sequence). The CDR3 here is CASSISTGNGQPQHF. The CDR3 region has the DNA TGTGCCAGTAGTATATCGACAGGGAACGGTCAGCCCCAGCATTTT.

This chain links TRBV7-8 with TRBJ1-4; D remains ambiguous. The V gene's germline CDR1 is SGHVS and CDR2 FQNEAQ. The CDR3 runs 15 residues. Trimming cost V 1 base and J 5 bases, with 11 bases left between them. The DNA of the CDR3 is TGTGCCAGCAGCTTAGGAGCAAGCTTAAATGAAAAACTGTTTTTT. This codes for CASSLGASLNEKLFF. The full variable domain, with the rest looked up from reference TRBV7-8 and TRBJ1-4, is GAGVSQSPRYKVAKRGQDVALRCDPISGHVSLFWYQQALGQGPEFLTYFQNEAQLDKSGLPSDRFFAERPEGSVSTLKIQRTQQEDSAVYLCASSLGASLNEKLFFGSGTQLSVL.

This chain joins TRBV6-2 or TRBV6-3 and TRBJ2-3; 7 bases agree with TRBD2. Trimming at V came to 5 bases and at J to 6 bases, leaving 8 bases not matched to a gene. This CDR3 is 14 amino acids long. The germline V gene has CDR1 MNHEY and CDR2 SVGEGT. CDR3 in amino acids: CASSREARGDTQYF. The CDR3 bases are TGTGCCAGCAGTCGGGAGGCTCGAGGGGATACGCAGTATTTT.

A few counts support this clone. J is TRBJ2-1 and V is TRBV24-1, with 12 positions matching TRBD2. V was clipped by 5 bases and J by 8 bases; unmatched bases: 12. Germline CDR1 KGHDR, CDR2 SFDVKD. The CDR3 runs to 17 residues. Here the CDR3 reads CATSAKALAGGRYEQFF. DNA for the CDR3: TGTGCCACCAGTGCCAAGGCTCTAGCGGGGGGGCGATATGAGCAGTTCTTC.

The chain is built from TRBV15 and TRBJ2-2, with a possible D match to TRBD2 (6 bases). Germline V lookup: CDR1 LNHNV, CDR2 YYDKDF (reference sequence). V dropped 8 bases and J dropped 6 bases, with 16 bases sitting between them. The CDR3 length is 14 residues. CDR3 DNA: TGTGCCACCGCGGGACTCCTGTTTTCCGGGGAGCTGTTTTTT. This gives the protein CATAGLLFSGELFF.

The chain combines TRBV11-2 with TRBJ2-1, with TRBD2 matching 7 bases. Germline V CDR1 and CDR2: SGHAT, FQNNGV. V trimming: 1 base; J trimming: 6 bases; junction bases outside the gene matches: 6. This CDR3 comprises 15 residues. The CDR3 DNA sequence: TGTGCCAGCAGCTTAGTTCTGGGACTACCCAATGAGCAGTTCTTC. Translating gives CASSLVLGLPNEQFF.

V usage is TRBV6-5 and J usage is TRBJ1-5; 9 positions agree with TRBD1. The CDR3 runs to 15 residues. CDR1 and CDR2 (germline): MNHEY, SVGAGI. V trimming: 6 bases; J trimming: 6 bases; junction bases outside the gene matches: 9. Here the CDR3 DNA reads TGTGCCAGCAGCCCCCAGGGACAGGGAGGTCAGCCCCAGCATTTT. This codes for CASSPQGQGGQPQHF.